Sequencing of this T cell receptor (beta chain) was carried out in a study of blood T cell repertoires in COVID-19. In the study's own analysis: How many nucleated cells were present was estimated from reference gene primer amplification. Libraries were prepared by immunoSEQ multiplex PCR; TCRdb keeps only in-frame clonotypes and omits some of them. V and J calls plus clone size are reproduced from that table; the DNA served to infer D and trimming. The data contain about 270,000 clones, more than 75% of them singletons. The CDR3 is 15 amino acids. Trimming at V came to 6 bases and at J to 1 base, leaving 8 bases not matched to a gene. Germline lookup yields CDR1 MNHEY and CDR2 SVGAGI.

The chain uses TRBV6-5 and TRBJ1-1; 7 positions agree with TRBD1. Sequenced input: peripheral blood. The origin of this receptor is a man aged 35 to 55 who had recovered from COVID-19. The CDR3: CASRKNRDRNTEAFF. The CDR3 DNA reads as TGTGCCAGCAGGAAAAACCGGGACAGGAACACTGAAGCTTTCTTT.